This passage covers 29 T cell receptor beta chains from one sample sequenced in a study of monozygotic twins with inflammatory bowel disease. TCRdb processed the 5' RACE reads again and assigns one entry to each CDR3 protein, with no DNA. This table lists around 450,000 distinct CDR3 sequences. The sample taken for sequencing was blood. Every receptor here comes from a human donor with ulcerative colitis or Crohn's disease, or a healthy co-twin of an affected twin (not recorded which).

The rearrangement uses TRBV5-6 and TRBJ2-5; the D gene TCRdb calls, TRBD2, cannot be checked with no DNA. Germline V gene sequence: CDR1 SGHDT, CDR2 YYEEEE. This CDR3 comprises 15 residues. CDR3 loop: CASSIRTSWMETQYF.

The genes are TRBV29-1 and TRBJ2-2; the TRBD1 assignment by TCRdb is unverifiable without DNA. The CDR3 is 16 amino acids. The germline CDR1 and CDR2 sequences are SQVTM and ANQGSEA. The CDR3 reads CSVISWGQGVTGELFF.

The CDR3 loop reads CASSYRFPLAGGPTDTQYF. The chain recombines TRBV6-5 with TRBJ2-3; TCRdb calls TRBD2, which cannot be checked without DNA. The CDR3 spans 19 residues. Germline V gives CDR1 MNHEY, CDR2 SVGAGI.

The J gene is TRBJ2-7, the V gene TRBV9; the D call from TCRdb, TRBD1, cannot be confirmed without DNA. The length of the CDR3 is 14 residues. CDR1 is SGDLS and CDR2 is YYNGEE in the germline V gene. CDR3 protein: CASSVAGQAYEQYF. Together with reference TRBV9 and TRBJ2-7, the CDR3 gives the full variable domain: DSGVTQTPKHLITATGQRVTLRCSPRSGDLSVYWYQQSLDQGLQFLIQYYNGEERAKGNILERFSAQQFPDLHSELNLSSLELGDSALYFCASSVAGQAYEQYFGPGTRLTVT.

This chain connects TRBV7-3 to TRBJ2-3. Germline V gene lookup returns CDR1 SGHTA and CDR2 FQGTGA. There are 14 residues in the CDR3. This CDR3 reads CASSLPRSGQIQYF. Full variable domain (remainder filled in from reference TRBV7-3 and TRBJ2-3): GAGVSQTPSNKVTEKGKYVELRCDPISGHTALYWYRQSLGQGPEFLIYFQGTGAADDSGLPNDRFFAVRPEGSVSTLKIQRTERGDSAVYLCASSLPRSGQIQYFGPGTRLTVL.

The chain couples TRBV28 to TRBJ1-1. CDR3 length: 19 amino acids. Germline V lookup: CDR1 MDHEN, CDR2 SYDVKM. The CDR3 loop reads CASRYSRIQNFVGNTEAFF. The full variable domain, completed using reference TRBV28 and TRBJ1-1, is DVKVTQSSRYLVKRTGEKVFLECVQDMDHENMFWYRQDPGLGLRLIYFSYDVKMKEKGDIPEGYSVSREKKERFSLILESASTNQTSMYLCASRYSRIQNFVGNTEAFFGQGTRLTVV.

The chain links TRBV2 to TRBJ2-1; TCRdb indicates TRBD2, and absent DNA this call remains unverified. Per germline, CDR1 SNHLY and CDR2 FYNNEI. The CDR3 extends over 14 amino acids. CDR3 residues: CASNPLAGGREQFF.

The CDR3 reads CASSPGTGTLNTEAFF. V gene TRBV18 combines with J gene TRBJ1-1; the TCRdb call, TRBD1, lacks DNA for checking. CDR3 length: 16 residues. The V gene's germline CDR1 is KGHSH and CDR2 LQKENI. The whole variable domain, filled in from reference TRBV18 and TRBJ1-1, reads NAGVMQNPRHLVRRRGQEARLRCSPMKGHSHVYWYRQLPEEGLKFMVYLQKENIIDESGMPKERFSAEFPKEGPSILRIQQVVRGDSAAYFCASSPGTGTLNTEAFFGQGTRLTVV.

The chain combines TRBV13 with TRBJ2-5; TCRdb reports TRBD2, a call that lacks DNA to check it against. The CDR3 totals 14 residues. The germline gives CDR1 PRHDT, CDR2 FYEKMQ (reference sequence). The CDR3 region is CASRLAENQETQYF.

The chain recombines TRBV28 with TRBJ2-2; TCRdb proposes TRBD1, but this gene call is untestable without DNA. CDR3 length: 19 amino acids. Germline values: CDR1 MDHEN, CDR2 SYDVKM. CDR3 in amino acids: CASSFWSNTGQGATGELFF.

The CDR3 sequence is CATSLVTYNEQFF. The chain recombines TRBV5-6 with TRBJ2-1. Germline CDR1 SGHDT, CDR2 YYEEEE. The CDR3 covers 13 residues.

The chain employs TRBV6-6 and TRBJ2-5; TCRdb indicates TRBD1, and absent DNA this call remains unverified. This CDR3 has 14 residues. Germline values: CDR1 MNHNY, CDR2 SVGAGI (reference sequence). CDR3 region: CASSYSRTGETQYF.

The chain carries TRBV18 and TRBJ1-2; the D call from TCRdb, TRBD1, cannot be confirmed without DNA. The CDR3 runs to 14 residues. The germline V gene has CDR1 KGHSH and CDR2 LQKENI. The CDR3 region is CASSPQGQTRGYTF.

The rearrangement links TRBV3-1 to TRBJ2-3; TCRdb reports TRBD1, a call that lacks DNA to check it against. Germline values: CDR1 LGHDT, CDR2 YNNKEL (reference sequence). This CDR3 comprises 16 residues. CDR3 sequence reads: CASSQGPGASTDTQYF.

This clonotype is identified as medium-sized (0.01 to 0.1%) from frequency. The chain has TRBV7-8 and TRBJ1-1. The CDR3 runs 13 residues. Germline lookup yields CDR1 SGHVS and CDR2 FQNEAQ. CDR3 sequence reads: CASSLDLNTEAFF.

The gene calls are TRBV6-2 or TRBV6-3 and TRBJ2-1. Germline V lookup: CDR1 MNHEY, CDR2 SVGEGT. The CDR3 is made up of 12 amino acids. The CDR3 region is CATCVTRNEQFF.

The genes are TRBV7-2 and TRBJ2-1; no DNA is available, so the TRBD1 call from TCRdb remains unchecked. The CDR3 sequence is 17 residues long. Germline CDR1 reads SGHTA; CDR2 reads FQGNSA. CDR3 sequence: CASSPLPGQTPYNEQFF.

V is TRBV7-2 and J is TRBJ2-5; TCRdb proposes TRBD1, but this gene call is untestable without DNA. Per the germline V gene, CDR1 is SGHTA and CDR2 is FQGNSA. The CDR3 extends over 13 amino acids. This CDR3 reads CASSPGHQETQYF.

CDR3 residues: CASSLVSRSSYNEQFF. The chain links TRBV5-6 to TRBJ2-1. The CDR3 runs 16 residues. Germline CDR1 SGHDT, CDR2 YYEEEE.

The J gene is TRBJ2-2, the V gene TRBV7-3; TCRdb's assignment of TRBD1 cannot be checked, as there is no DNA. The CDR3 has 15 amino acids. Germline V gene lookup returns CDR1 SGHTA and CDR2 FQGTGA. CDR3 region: CASGPKTGSSGELFF.

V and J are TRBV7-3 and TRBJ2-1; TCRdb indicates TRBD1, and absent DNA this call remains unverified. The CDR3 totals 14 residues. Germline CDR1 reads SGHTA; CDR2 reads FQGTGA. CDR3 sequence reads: CASSLGPHPNEQFF.

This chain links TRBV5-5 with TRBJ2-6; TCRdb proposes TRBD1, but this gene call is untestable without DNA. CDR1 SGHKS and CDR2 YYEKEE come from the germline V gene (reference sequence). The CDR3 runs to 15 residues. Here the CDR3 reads CASSFRETGANVLTF.

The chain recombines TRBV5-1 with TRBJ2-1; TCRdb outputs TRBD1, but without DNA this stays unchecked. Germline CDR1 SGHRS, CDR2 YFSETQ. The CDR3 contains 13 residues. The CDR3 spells CASSLVGLHEQFF.

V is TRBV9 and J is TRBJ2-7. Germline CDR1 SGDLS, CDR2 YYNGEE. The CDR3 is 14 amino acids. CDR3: CASSVDVARSEQYF.

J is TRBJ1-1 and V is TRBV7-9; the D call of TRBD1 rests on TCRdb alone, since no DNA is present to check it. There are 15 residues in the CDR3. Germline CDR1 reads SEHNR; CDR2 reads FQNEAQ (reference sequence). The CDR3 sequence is CASSLGPLLNTEAFF.

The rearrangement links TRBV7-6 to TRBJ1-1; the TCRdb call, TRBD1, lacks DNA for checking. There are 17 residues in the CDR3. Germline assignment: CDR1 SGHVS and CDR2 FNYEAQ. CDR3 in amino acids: CASSFWDRGNMNTEAFF.

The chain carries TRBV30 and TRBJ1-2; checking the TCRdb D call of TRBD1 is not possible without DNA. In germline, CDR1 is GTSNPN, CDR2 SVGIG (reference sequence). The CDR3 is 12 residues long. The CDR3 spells CAEIRDLYGYTF.

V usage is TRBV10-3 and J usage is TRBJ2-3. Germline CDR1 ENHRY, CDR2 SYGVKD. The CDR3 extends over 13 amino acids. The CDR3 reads CAIAVLESDTQYF.

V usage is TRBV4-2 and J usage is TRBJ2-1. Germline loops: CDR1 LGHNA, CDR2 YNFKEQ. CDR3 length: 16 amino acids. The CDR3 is CASSPKLLGSLDEQFF.